Presented here are 23 T cell receptor beta chains from one specimen sequenced in a study of shared clonotypes between healthy human individuals. Here immunoSEQ multiplex PCR was the method, and the copy in TCRdb shows in-frame clones only, minus some. Of about 1.5 million clones in the sample, 95% to 99% were seen once. The source material was naive CD4+ T cells sorted from blood. Subset denoted: CD45RA+ positively selected. Source of these receptors: a man aged 25-45 years in good health.

The genes are TRBV19 and TRBJ2-2; D is ambiguous. From germline, CDR1 is LNHDA and CDR2 SQIVND (reference sequence). This CDR3 is 15 amino acids long. The V and J ends lost 3 bases and 0 bases respectively, with 8 bases between them. CDR3 residues: CASSILSANTGELFF. The CDR3 region has the DNA TGTGCCAGTAGTATTCTGTCAGCGAACACCGGGGAGCTGTTTTTT. The whole variable domain, filled in from reference TRBV19 and TRBJ2-2, reads DGGITQSPKYLFRKEGQNVTLSCEQNLNHDAMYWYRQDPGQGLRLIYYSQIVNDFQKGDIAEGYSVSREKKESFPLTVTSAQKNPTAFYLCASSILSANTGELFFGEGSRLTVL.

The chain carries TRBV2 and TRBJ1-1; a possible D gene is TRBD1 (5 bases). The germline V and J ends were trimmed by 10 bases and 5 bases, with 17 bases remaining between them. The CDR3 runs 13 residues. CDR1 SNHLY and CDR2 FYNNEI come from the germline V gene. As DNA, the CDR3 is TGTGCCACCCTTGCGGGGCTTCAGACTGAAGCTTTCTTT. It translates to CATLAGLQTEAFF. Filled out from reference TRBV2 and TRBJ1-1, the complete variable domain reads EPEVTQTPSHQVTQMGQEVILRCVPISNHLYFYWYRQILGQKVEFLVSFYNNEISEKSEIFDDQFSVERPDGSNFTLKIRSTKLEDSAMYFCATLAGLQTEAFFGQGTRLTVV.

The chain links TRBV18 to TRBJ2-7; 9 nucleotides align to TRBD1. With V trimmed by 2 bases and J by 2 bases, 7 bases remained unmatched. The CDR3 length is 16 residues. CDR1 and CDR2 (germline): KGHSH, LQKENI. As DNA, the CDR3 is TGTGCCAGCTCACCAGCGGACAGGGGCCAACCCTACGAGCAGTACTTC. Its translation is CASSPADRGQPYEQYF.

The J gene is TRBJ2-3, the V gene TRBV5-1, with TRBD2 identical over 15 bases. J gave up 5 bases and V 6 bases, and 4 bases lay outside the gene matches. This CDR3 region has 15 residues. Germline CDR1 reads SGHRS; CDR2 reads YFSETQ. The CDR3 sequence is CASTGLAGGQDTQYF. The DNA of the CDR3 is TGCGCCAGCACGGGACTAGCGGGAGGTCAAGATACGCAGTATTTT.

The chain carries TRBV4-3 and TRBJ2-7; weak D call: TRBD1 (5 bases). There are 13 residues in the CDR3. With 0 bases removed from V and 7 bases from J, the gap between germline ends came to 10 bases. Germline V gene data show CDR1 as LGHNA and CDR2 as YSLEER. Here the CDR3 DNA reads TGCGCCAGCAGCCAAGAAACAGGCATTGAGCAGTACTTC. It translates to CASSQETGIEQYF.

This chain connects TRBV5-5 to TRBJ2-1; no reliable D call. V lost 4 bases and J lost 9, with 11 bases in between. The CDR3 has 12 amino acids. Germline V gene data show CDR1 as SGHKS and CDR2 as YYEKEE (reference sequence). This CDR3 reads CASSPPPGEQFF. CDR3 DNA sequence: TGTGCCAGCAGCCCGCCCCCCGGTGAGCAGTTCTTC.

J is TRBJ2-7 and V is TRBV10-2; TRBD2 is a possible D gene (5 bases). Germline V lookup: CDR1 WSHSY, CDR2 SAAADI. Trimming removed 3 bases from V and 3 bases from J, with 15 bases in between. The CDR3 has 15 residues. This CDR3 reads CASSEGGRVLYEQYF. The CDR3 nucleotides read TGCGCCAGCAGTGAAGGAGGCAGAGTTCTCTACGAGCAGTACTTC.

This rearrangement joins TRBV2 to TRBJ2-3, with D maybe TRBD1 (6 bases). V shed 4 bases and J shed 1 base, with 21 bases lying between them. This CDR3 comprises 18 residues. Germline loops: CDR1 SNHLY, CDR2 FYNNEI. In DNA, the CDR3 is TGTGCCAGCAGTGCATTCGAAAATTGGGACATCCGCACAGATACGCAGTATTTT. Translating it yields CASSAFENWDIRTDTQYF.

This clone was seen only once. V and J are TRBV27 and TRBJ2-1; TRBD2 agrees at 11 bases. CDR1 is MNHEY, CDR2 SMNVEV, per germline (reference sequence). The CDR3 runs to 18 residues. V trimming: 5 bases; J trimming: 5 bases; junction bases outside the gene matches: 14. CDR3 residues: CASSPRGTSGRPHNEQFF. The CDR3, as DNA: TGTGCCAGCAGTCCACGGGGTACTAGCGGGAGACCCCACAATGAGCAGTTCTTC.

V usage is TRBV27 and J usage is TRBJ2-1, with TRBD2 matching 14 bases. CDR3 length equals 18 residues. The ends lost 5 bases at V and 4 bases at J; junction bases unmatched: 10. Germline V gives CDR1 MNHEY, CDR2 SMNVEV (reference sequence). In DNA, the CDR3 is TGTGCCAGCAGTGCGACTAGCGGGAGGGCCGGGGGGTACAATGAGCAGTTCTTC. It codes for CASSATSGRAGGYNEQFF.

This chain links TRBV19 with TRBJ1-5, with D maybe TRBD1 (6 bases). This CDR3 comprises 14 residues. CDR1 is LNHDA and CDR2 is SQIVND in the germline V gene (reference sequence). V was clipped by 7 bases and J by 0 bases, with 10 bases between them. The CDR3, as DNA: TGTGCCAGTACCCGAGGGGGTAGCAATCAGCCCCAGCATTTT. As protein: CASTRGGSNQPQHF.

V usage is TRBV7-2 and J usage is TRBJ2-1, with 9 bases matching TRBD2. From germline, CDR1 is SGHTA and CDR2 FQGNSA. This CDR3 has 15 amino acids. Losses at the gene ends were 1 base for V and 9 bases for J; bases not matched to a gene: 7. The CDR3 DNA reads TGTGCCAGCAGCTTAGGCTTTAGCGGGAGAGGTGAGCAGTTCTTC. Translating gives CASSLGFSGRGEQFF. The variable domain in full, with the rest retrieved from reference TRBV7-2 and TRBJ2-1, is GAGVSQSPSNKVTEKGKDVELRCDPISGHTALYWYRQSLGQGLEFLIYFQGNSAPDKSGLPSDRFSAERTGGSVSTLTIQRTQQEDSAVYLCASSLGFSGRGEQFFGPGTRLTVL.

The chain recombines TRBV11-3 with TRBJ2-3, with 7 bases matching TRBD2. The CDR3 consists of 16 residues. V lost 5 bases, J lost 0 bases, and 8 bases stayed unmatched. Per germline, CDR1 SGHNT and CDR2 YENEEA. The DNA for the CDR3 is TGTGCCAGCAGCCCCGGGGGGTGGGATAGCACAGATACGCAGTATTTT. It is translated as CASSPGGWDSTDTQYF.

Comment on this clone: Other DNA sequences from this sample encode an identical CDR3 as well. The chain links TRBV14 to TRBJ2-7, with 7 bases aligning to TRBD1. The CDR3 loop spans 15 amino acids. V was clipped by 4 bases and J by 6 bases; unmatched bases: 12. CDR1 SGHDN and CDR2 FVKESK come from the germline V gene. Written as DNA, the CDR3 is TGTGCCAGCAGCCTTCGGACAGGAGGATTTAGCGAGCAGTACTTC. Encoded protein: CASSLRTGGFSEQYF.

The chain uses TRBV7-9 and TRBJ2-7; D assignment may be TRBD1 or TRBD2 (5 bases each). This CDR3 has 16 residues. Germline V gene data show CDR1 as SEHNR and CDR2 as FQNEAQ (reference sequence). Trimming removed 1 base at V and 0 bases at J, with 13 bases between. The CDR3 nucleotides read TGTGCCAGCAGCTTAGTAGGGGACCCCTCCTCCTACGAGCAGTACTTC. It translates to CASSLVGDPSSYEQYF.

The chain joins TRBV10-3 to TRBJ2-3; TRBD2 agrees at 7 bases. The CDR3 loop spans 21 amino acids. J lost 1 base, V lost 6 bases, and 25 bases had no gene match. CDR1 and CDR2 (germline): ENHRY, SYGVKD. For the CDR3, the DNA is TGTGCCATCAGAAGCTTTGGGGCTAGCGGAGCTCCCCGCCCCGGCACAGATACGCAGTATTTT. It encodes CAIRSFGASGAPRPGTDTQYF.

CDR3 amino acids: CASSNISLKPQHF. CDR3 DNA: TGTGCCAGCAGCAATATAAGTCTTAAGCCCCAGCATTTT. V gene TRBV21-1 combines with J gene TRBJ1-5. TRBV21-1 has pseudogene status. CDR3 length: 13 amino acids.

The rearrangement uses TRBV11-2 and TRBJ2-7; 8 positions match TRBD2. CDR1 is SGHAT and CDR2 is FQNNGV in the germline V gene. CDR3 size: 15 residues. The junction had 4 bases not matched to a gene; V was cut back by 0 bases and J by 3 bases. The CDR3 loop is CASSLELAEHYEQYF. CDR3 coding DNA: TGTGCCAGCAGCTTAGAACTAGCGGAACACTACGAGCAGTACTTC.

The chain employs TRBV7-6 and TRBJ2-5; D gene unclear. This CDR3 spans 12 amino acids. Deletions cut 5 bases from V and 7 bases from J, with 11 bases between. The germline V gene encodes CDR1 SGHVS and CDR2 FNYEAQ. DNA of the CDR3: TGTGCCAGCAGCCCACCTCCTGGGACCCAGTACTTC. Encoded protein: CASSPPPGTQYF.

The table lists this clone with a count of one. The CDR3 nucleotides are TGCAGTGCTAGAGACCCCGCTTTCTTT. Protein product: CSARDPAFF. This chain uses TRBV20-1 with TRBJ1-1, with D uncertain. Germline V gene lookup returns CDR1 DFQATT and CDR2 SNEGSKA (reference sequence). The V end lost 0 bases, the J end lost 11 bases, and 4 bases lay between the germline ends. The length of the CDR3 is 9 residues.

The chain carries TRBV29-1 and TRBJ2-1; D gene uncertain. V shed 0 bases and J shed 13 bases, with 16 bases lying between them. CDR1 and CDR2 (germline): SQVTM, ANQGSEA. The CDR3 loop spans 13 amino acids. The CDR3 DNA follows: TGCAGCGTTGAAGATCCTTTTGGAACTACCCAGTTCTTC. Translating gives CSVEDPFGTTQFF.

The chain couples TRBV5-1 to TRBJ1-2; a possible D gene is TRBD1 (6 bases). The CDR3 runs to 15 residues. V was shortened by 2 bases and J by 2 bases, with 13 bases between the two germline ends. The germline V gene encodes CDR1 SGHRS and CDR2 YFSETQ. This CDR3 reads CASSLGGARNYGYTF. The CDR3 coding sequence is TGCGCCAGCAGCTTAGGGGGGGCCAGGAACTATGGCTACACCTTC.

V is TRBV11-2 and J is TRBJ2-2; TRBD1 agrees at 11 bases. The CDR3 runs to 15 residues. In germline, CDR1 is SGHAT, CDR2 FQNNGV. With 5 bases clipped from V and 4 bases from J, the junction kept 3 bases outside the gene matches. CDR3 sequence reads: CASSTGTGGTGELFF. Written as DNA, the CDR3 is TGTGCCAGCAGCACCGGGACAGGGGGCACCGGGGAGCTGTTTTTT.